This T cell receptor (beta chain) was obtained from a study of cytomegalovirus exposure and HLA in healthy donors. Profiling relied on immunoSEQ multiplex PCR, and the TCRdb table lists in-frame clones only, not all of them. The data show approximately 230,000 clones, roughly 84% seen once. As to this clone: Its matching antigen is unknown.

Study-level results: As was reported, the classifier diagnosed cytomegalovirus status with high specificity and sensitivity. As confirmed in vitro, three CMV-associated chains were specific for CMV antigens.

V gave up 2 bases and J gave up 0 bases; unmatched junction bases: 3. The CDR3 spans 15 residues. In germline, CDR1 is MNHNY, CDR2 SVGAGI (reference sequence). Sequences were obtained from PBMCs. The V call is TRBV6-6, the J call TRBJ1-1; 7 bases map to TRBD1. The origin of this receptor is a young man in good health and CMV-seropositive. Written as DNA, the CDR3 is TGTGCCAGCAGTTACCTGGGACAGATGAACACTGAAGCTTTCTTT. This gives the protein CASSYLGQMNTEAFF.